This T cell receptor (beta chain) was sequenced for a study of T cell repertoires in cytomegalovirus infection. A remark on this clonotype: Its antigen remains unknown.

TCRdb processed the reads anew with MiXCR; each CDR3 protein has one entry. The sample gives 60,000 to 80,000 distinct CDR3 sequences, 20% to 25% of which show up once; over 60% is in the top ten. Broader study findings: HLA-C-restricted TCR beta clonotypes specific for CMV led the ex vivo response. Carriage of CMV together with the relevant HLA was identifiable through cumulative public TCR beta family frequency.

The receptor was derived from a human donor in good health (CMV status not recorded). Some clones in this sample may be carry-over from other donors' samples. Material: CD8+ T cells from cultured PBMCs, obtained from culture after CMV antigen stimulation.

The CDR3, as DNA: TGTGCCAGCAGCCCACAGGGAAACAATCAGCCCCAGCATTTT. Translated: CASSPQGNNQPQHF. This chain connects TRBV7-9 to TRBJ1-5; a weak D match, TRBD1 (6 bases). The CDR3 length is 14 residues. CDR1 is SEHNR, CDR2 FQNEAQ, per germline (reference sequence). Trimming took 5 bases from V and 3 from J, leaving 11 bases between them. The full variable domain, rest sourced from reference TRBV7-9 and TRBJ1-5, is DTGVSQNPRHKITKRGQNVTFRCDPISEHNRLYWYRQTLGQGPEFLTYFQNEAQLEKSRLLSDRFSAERPKGSFSTLEIQRTEQGDSAMYLCASSPQGNNQPQHFGDGTRLSIL.